This TCR beta chain was sequenced during a study of blood T cell repertoires in COVID-19. Produced via immunoSEQ multiplex PCR; TCRdb's table is partial and in-frame only. The table lists around 400,000 clones, around nine tenths of them singletons. CDR3 length: 13 amino acids. Germline V gives CDR1 ENHRY, CDR2 SYGVKD. V was trimmed by 0 bases and J by 4 bases, leaving 4 bases between them. Categorization into cohorts depended on clinical history that participants reported. This chain links TRBV10-3 with TRBJ1-5; D is uncertain. The sequenced material came from PBMCs or T cells enriched from blood (not recorded which). This sequence was found in a young woman who had recovered from COVID-19. The CDR3 sequence: CAISESRNQPQHF. The CDR3 DNA is TGTGCCATCAGTGAGTCGAGGAATCAGCCCCAGCATTTT.